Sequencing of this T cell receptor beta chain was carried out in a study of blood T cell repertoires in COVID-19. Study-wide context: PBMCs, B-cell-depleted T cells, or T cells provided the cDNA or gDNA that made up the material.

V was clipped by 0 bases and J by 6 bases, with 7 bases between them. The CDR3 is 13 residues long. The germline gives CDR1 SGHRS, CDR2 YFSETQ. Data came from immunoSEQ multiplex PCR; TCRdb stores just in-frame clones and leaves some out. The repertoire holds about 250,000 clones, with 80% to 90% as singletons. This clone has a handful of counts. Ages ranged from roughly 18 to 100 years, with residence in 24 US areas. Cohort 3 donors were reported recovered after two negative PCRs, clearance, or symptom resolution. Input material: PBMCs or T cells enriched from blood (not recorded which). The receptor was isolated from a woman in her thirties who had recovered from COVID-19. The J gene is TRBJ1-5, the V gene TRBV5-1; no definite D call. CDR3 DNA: TGCGCCAGCAGCTTGGGAGGAAGTCAGCCCCAGCATTTT. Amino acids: CASSLGGSQPQHF.